The clone carrying this T cell receptor beta chain was picked up a small number of times. This sample is part of a study of T-cell reconstitution after alpha-beta-depleted transplantation in children. Preparation of the TCRbeta library used unique molecular identifiers. One entry per CDR3 protein, called by TCRdb with MiXCR from the PCR reads. The repertoire consists of around 300,000 distinct CDR3 sequences, with around a tenth occurring once and the leading ten covering 23%. The CDR3 has 15 amino acids. Trimming left V 1 base short and J 6 bases short, with 13 bases between. This TCR was recovered from a male patient aged 2-15 years who had a stem cell transplant for chronic granulomatous disease, so the T cells may come from the graft donor. This chain connects TRBV12-3 or TRBV12-4 to TRBJ2-1, with D perhaps matching TRBD1 or TRBD2 (6 bases each). This sample comprised peripheral blood, obtained 180 days after TCRalphabeta/CD19-depleted stem cell transplant. CDR3 sequence reads: CASSLEGGVGNEQFF. Written as DNA, the CDR3 is TGTGCCAGCAGTTTAGAGGGGGGTGTAGGCAATGAGCAGTTCTTC.